These 15 T cell receptor beta chains were all obtained from the same sample, sequenced in a study of blood T cell repertoires in COVID-19. Assay used: immunoSEQ multiplex PCR; TCRdb lists only in-frame clones, some missing. The sample holds 200,000 to 250,000 clones, just over 85% seen once. The sample consisted of peripheral blood. The receptors stem from a man aged 50 to 59 with COVID-19, enrolled during active disease.

The chain joins TRBV24-1 to TRBJ1-1; 8 bases line up with TRBD1. V gave up 4 bases and J gave up 3 bases; unmatched junction bases: 12. Per germline, CDR1 KGHDR and CDR2 SFDVKD. The CDR3 consists of 17 residues. The CDR3 DNA reads TGTGCCACCAGTGACAGGACAGGGCCTTTCGATCACACTGAAGCTTTCTTT. Protein product: CATSDRTGPFDHTEAFF.

The sample holds one count of this clone. V is TRBV29-1 and J is TRBJ2-1; D is possibly TRBD1 (6 bases). Germline V gene lookup returns CDR1 SQVTM and CDR2 ANQGSEA. The CDR3 has 15 amino acids. The ends were cut back, 6 bases at V and 8 bases at J, with 23 bases in the middle. The CDR3 reads CSVTYLAGARDEQFF. CDR3 nucleotide sequence: TGCAGCGTGACATACCTGGCAGGGGCGCGAGATGAGCAGTTCTTC.

This clone was seen a few times. The rearrangement links TRBV7-2 to TRBJ1-5; TRBD1 agrees at 10 bases. The CDR3 sequence is 16 residues long. Trimming removed 2 bases from V and 4 bases from J; junction bases left unmatched: 5. The germline V gene has CDR1 SGHTA and CDR2 FQGNSA. CDR3 protein: CASSLLGTGANQPQHF. CDR3 nucleotides: TGTGCCAGCAGCTTATTGGGGACAGGGGCGAATCAGCCCCAGCATTTT.

The chain is built from TRBV6-4 and TRBJ1-6, with unresolved D. Germline loops: CDR1 MRHNA, CDR2 SNTAGT. Trimming took off 3 bases at V and 0 bases at J, with 6 bases between the two ends. CDR3 length equals 15 residues. DNA of the CDR3: TGTGCCAGCAGTGAGGAGAGCTCCTATAATTCACCCCTCCACTTT. It codes for CASSEESSYNSPLHF.

The chain links TRBV5-5 to TRBJ1-1; possibly TRBD1 for D (5 bases). CDR1 and CDR2 from the germline V gene are SGHKS and YYEKEE (reference sequence). The CDR3 has 14 amino acids. V was cut by 0 bases and J by 4 bases, with 10 bases left in between. DNA for the CDR3: TGTGCCAGCAGCTTGGACAGGCTGGTCACTGAAGCTTTCTTT. Its protein is CASSLDRLVTEAFF.

The V and J genes are TRBV9 and TRBJ1-4, with D possibly matching TRBD1 (5 bases). Between the trimmed V and J ends, which lost 2 bases and 3 bases, there was a span of 8 bases. Germline CDR1 and CDR2: SGDLS and YYNGEE. CDR3 size: 14 residues. CDR3 loop: CASSVGTSNEKLFF. In DNA, the CDR3 is TGTGCCAGCAGCGTCGGGACTTCTAATGAAAAACTGTTTTTT.

The chain links TRBV4-1 to TRBJ1-1; TRBD1 agrees at 7 bases. The V gene end was trimmed by 3 bases and the J gene end by 0 bases; junction bases not matched to a gene: 4. This CDR3 is 15 amino acids long. Germline V gene data show CDR1 as MGHRA and CDR2 as YSYEKL. CDR3 amino acids: CASSHWTGMNTEAFF. CDR3 DNA sequence: TGCGCCAGCAGCCATTGGACAGGCATGAACACTGAAGCTTTCTTT.

This sequence joins TRBV9 and TRBJ2-2, with a weak D call TRBD2 (5 bases). The germline CDR1 and CDR2 sequences are SGDLS and YYNGEE. The V gene lost 0 bases and the J gene lost 7 bases, with 10 bases spanning the gap. The CDR3 is 14 residues long. The CDR3 spells CASSVGGFDGELFF. In DNA, the CDR3 is TGTGCCAGCAGCGTAGGAGGGTTTGACGGGGAGCTGTTTTTT.

The V gene is TRBV19, the J gene TRBJ1-2; 9 bases align to TRBD1. Per germline, CDR1 LNHDA and CDR2 SQIVND (reference sequence). V trimming: 7 bases; J trimming: 1 base; junction bases outside the gene matches: 16. The CDR3 has 18 amino acids. The CDR3 DNA reads as TGTGCCAGTACCACTTCGGGGACAGGGCTAAAAAGTAACTATGGCTACACCTTC. This sequence encodes CASTTSGTGLKSNYGYTF.

This clone was recorded only once. This chain links TRBV7-2 with TRBJ1-1, with a tentative D call TRBD1 (6 bases). The CDR3 is 14 residues long. With 5 bases removed from V and 8 bases from J, the gap between germline ends came to 18 bases. In germline, CDR1 is SGHTA, CDR2 FQGNSA. CDR3 bases: TGTGCCAGCAGCCCCATACCAGGGCAGGGGGAAGCTTTCTTT. It yields the protein CASSPIPGQGEAFF.

V usage is TRBV5-5 and J usage is TRBJ1-4, with D hard to call. The V gene's germline CDR1 is SGHKS and CDR2 YYEKEE (reference sequence). The V end lost 4 bases, the J end lost 0 bases, and 13 bases lay between the germline ends. The CDR3 covers 16 residues. This CDR3 reads CASSIREAATNEKLFF. The CDR3 nucleotides read TGTGCCAGCAGCATTAGGGAAGCGGCAACTAATGAAAAACTGTTTTTT.

The chain recombines TRBV3-1 (or the pseudogene TRBV3-2) with TRBJ2-1; 12 bases are a match to TRBD2. V lost 4 bases, J lost 0 bases, and 7 bases stayed unmatched. CDR1 and CDR2 (germline): LGHDT, YNNKEL (reference sequence). The CDR3 loop spans 18 amino acids. CDR3 region: CASSRGLAGMGSYNEQFF. For the CDR3, the DNA is TGTGCCAGCAGCCGCGGACTAGCGGGAATGGGCTCCTACAATGAGCAGTTCTTC.

This clone was observed many times. This chain joins TRBV5-6 and TRBJ2-5; 7 nucleotides agree with TRBD2. Germline V gene sequence: CDR1 SGHDT, CDR2 YYEEEE. CDR3 length: 15 amino acids. Unmatched junction bases numbered 5, after V lost 3 bases and J lost 0 bases. This chain's CDR3 is CASSWRREYQETQYF. The DNA for the CDR3 is TGTGCCAGCAGCTGGAGGCGGGAGTACCAAGAGACCCAGTACTTC.

This clone was seen only once. The CDR3 protein is CYSGTAYNYEQYF. CDR3 in DNA: TGTTATTCCGGGACAGCGTACAACTACGAGCAGTACTTC. V gene TRBV28 combines with J gene TRBJ2-7, with TRBD1 matching over 7 bases. The CDR3 extends over 13 amino acids. Germline CDR1 is MDHEN and CDR2 is SYDVKM.

V is TRBV18 and J is TRBJ2-7; 7 positions agree with TRBD2. V shed 3 bases and J 0 bases; nucleotides not matched to a gene: 5. Germline V lookup: CDR1 KGHSH, CDR2 LQKENI. This CDR3 region has 15 residues. The CDR3 region is CASSPREASSYEQYF. CDR3 sequence (DNA): TGTGCCAGCTCACCCCGGGAGGCCAGCTCCTACGAGCAGTACTTC.